Below, 21 T cell receptor beta chains from the same sample are listed, as sequenced in a study of cytomegalovirus exposure and HLA in healthy donors. PCR used 60 Vbeta primers and 13 Jbeta primers. The data were produced by immunoSEQ multiplex PCR, yet TCRdb's version contains in-frame clones alone and is incomplete. The repertoire holds around 89,000 clones, with around 75% as singletons. Sequencing input: PBMCs. All receptors come from a man in his forties in good health and CMV-seronegative.

This clone was seen just once. The V call is TRBV27, the J call TRBJ1-1, with D possibly matching TRBD1 (5 bases). The CDR3 length is 13 residues. Trimming took off 3 bases at V and 4 bases at J, with 9 bases between the two ends. In germline, CDR1 is MNHEY, CDR2 SMNVEV (reference sequence). In DNA form, the CDR3 reads TGTGCCAGCAGTTTTGGGGGGAGCACTGAAGCTTTCTTT. Its protein is CASSFGGSTEAFF.

Remarks on this clone: The identical CDR3 is also encoded by other nucleotide sequences in the sample. The chain uses TRBV9 and TRBJ2-5; 12 bases map to TRBD2. This CDR3 spans 16 amino acids. With V trimmed by 1 base and J by 1 base, 2 bases remained unmatched. The V gene's germline CDR1 is SGDLS and CDR2 YYNGEE. For the CDR3, the DNA is TGTGCCAGCAGCGTATCGACTAGCGGGGGCCAAGAGACCCAGTACTTC. Residues: CASSVSTSGGQETQYF.

The gene calls are TRBV6-5 and TRBJ2-5; D is unresolved. The J call may be in error: the DNA end matches TRBJ2-7 better. CDR3 size: 14 residues. Germline lookup yields CDR1 MNHEY and CDR2 SVGAGI. CDR3 protein: CASSYSQVSYEQYF. The CDR3 coding sequence is TGTGCCAGCAGTTACTCCCAGGTATCCTACGAGCAGTACTTC.

V and J are TRBV5-1 and TRBJ2-1; TRBD1 is a possible D gene (6 bases). V was shortened by 1 base and J by 5 bases, with 10 bases between the two germline ends. The CDR3 has 14 amino acids. Germline-derived CDR1 and CDR2 are SGHRS and YFSETQ. CDR3 sequence reads: CASSLFAGDNEQFF. CDR3 DNA: TGCGCCAGCAGCTTGTTCGCAGGGGACAATGAGCAGTTCTTC.

The chain carries TRBV4-2 and TRBJ2-2, with 11 bases identical to TRBD2. The ends lost 1 base at V and 0 bases at J; junction bases unmatched: 4. This CDR3 is built from 18 residues. Germline V CDR1 and CDR2: LGHNA, YNFKEQ. In DNA, the CDR3 is TGTGCCAGCAGCCAAGCCCTAGCGGGGGGCACGAACACCGGGGAGCTGTTTTTT. Amino acids: CASSQALAGGTNTGELFF.

The gene calls are TRBV6-4 and TRBJ2-2, with no clear D. CDR1 is MRHNA and CDR2 is SNTAGT in the germline V gene. The germline V and J ends were trimmed by 0 bases and 6 bases, with 8 bases remaining between them. This CDR3 has 14 amino acids. Here the CDR3 reads CASSDSEVPGELFF. CDR3 DNA sequence: TGTGCCAGCAGTGACTCTGAGGTCCCCGGGGAGCTGTTTTTT.

The V gene is TRBV28, the J gene TRBJ1-2; tentative D call: TRBD1 (6 bases). From germline, CDR1 is MDHEN and CDR2 SYDVKM. The CDR3 runs 15 residues. The V end was cut by 10 bases, the J end by 0 bases, with 18 bases between. The CDR3 protein is CAINPRGASNYGYTF. The DNA for the CDR3 is TGTGCCATCAACCCCCGGGGGGCGTCTAACTATGGCTACACCTTC.

This sequence joins TRBV14 and TRBJ2-7, with unresolved D. CDR1 SGHDN and CDR2 FVKESK come from the germline V gene. Trimming cost V 4 bases and J 6 bases, with 16 bases left between them. The CDR3 has 14 residues. The CDR3 region has the DNA TGTGCCAGCAGCCCTAATCGTTTTAAAACCGAGCAGTACTTC. It encodes CASSPNRFKTEQYF.

The V gene is TRBV7-9, the J gene TRBJ2-7; tentative D call: TRBD1 (6 bases). The CDR3 length is 15 residues. Germline CDR1 reads SEHNR; CDR2 reads FQNEAQ (reference sequence). Trimming left V 3 bases short and J 2 bases short, with 14 bases between. The CDR3 loop is CASSLAGQLTYEQYF. CDR3 DNA: TGTGCCAGCAGCTTGGCCGGACAGCTGACCTACGAGCAGTACTTC.

The sample holds one count of this clone. The J gene is TRBJ2-2, the V gene TRBV18, with 8 bases aligning to TRBD1. CDR1 and CDR2 from the germline V gene are KGHSH and LQKENI. The CDR3 extends over 17 amino acids. Trimming at V came to 2 bases and at J to 5 bases, leaving 10 bases not matched to a gene. The CDR3 DNA reads as TGTGCCAGCTCACCAAGCGGAGGGACAGGAGGTACCGGGGAGCTGTTTTTT. Translation gives CASSPSGGTGGTGELFF.

The J gene is TRBJ1-2, the V gene TRBV2; D is possibly TRBD1 (5 bases). V dropped 4 bases and J dropped 0 bases, with 9 bases sitting between them. Germline CDR1 is SNHLY and CDR2 is FYNNEI. The CDR3 is made up of 14 amino acids. The CDR3 nucleotides read TGTGCCAGCAGTGTTACAGGACCTAACTATGGCTACACCTTC. As protein: CASSVTGPNYGYTF.

This clone was observed a single time. The chain combines TRBV6-5 with TRBJ1-6; tentative D call: TRBD1 (5 bases). Trimming cost V 9 bases and J 8 bases, with 20 bases left between them. Looked up from germline, CDR1 is MNHEY and CDR2 is SVGAGI. The CDR3 covers 15 residues. CDR3 sequence reads: CASGLLPGVDSPLHF. The CDR3 DNA is TGTGCCAGTGGGCTCCTGCCGGGGGTTGATTCACCCCTCCACTTT.

This sequence joins TRBV11-2 and TRBJ1-1; D is unresolved. Germline lookup yields CDR1 SGHAT and CDR2 FQNNGV. The germline V and J ends were trimmed by 5 bases and 1 base, with 23 bases remaining between them. CDR3 length: 18 residues. In nucleotides, the CDR3 is TGTGCCAGCAGCCCCACAGACGTACCCAGGAGGTCGAACACTGAAGCTTTCTTT. Translation: CASSPTDVPRRSNTEAFF.

The rearrangement joins TRBV13 to TRBJ2-5; TRBD1 matches 7 bases. Trimming took 4 bases from V and 7 from J; bases not matched to a gene: 21. The germline gives CDR1 PRHDT, CDR2 FYEKMQ (reference sequence). The CDR3 runs 18 residues. CDR3 amino acids: CASSSQTSRQGRWRTQYF. CDR3 DNA sequence: TGTGCCAGCAGCTCCCAAACCAGCAGACAGGGCCGGTGGAGGACCCAGTACTTC.

The chain combines TRBV5-1 with TRBJ2-1, with 9 nucleotides matching TRBD2. CDR3 length equals 17 residues. Germline trimming cut 5 bases from V and 8 bases from J; bases unmatched to any gene: 17. Germline values: CDR1 SGHRS, CDR2 YFSETQ. This CDR3 reads CASRRVGGGGGADEQFF. For the CDR3, the DNA is TGCGCCAGCAGAAGAGTGGGAGGTGGCGGGGGGGCGGATGAGCAGTTCTTC.

The chain links TRBV7-3 to TRBJ2-1; TRBD1 is a possible D gene (5 bases). Deletions cut 8 bases from V and 5 bases from J, with 10 bases between. The germline V gene encodes CDR1 SGHTA and CDR2 FQGTGA. CDR3 size: 12 residues. Here the CDR3 DNA reads TGTGCCAGCTCCTCCAGGGACAATGAGCAGTTCTTC. It translates to CASSSRDNEQFF. Full variable domain (remainder filled in from reference TRBV7-3 and TRBJ2-1): GAGVSQTPSNKVTEKGKYVELRCDPISGHTALYWYRQSLGQGPEFLIYFQGTGAADDSGLPNDRFFAVRPEGSVSTLKIQRTERGDSAVYLCASSSRDNEQFFGPGTRLTVL.

This rearrangement joins TRBV19 to TRBJ2-7, with 7 nucleotides matching TRBD1. The CDR3 has 14 amino acids. V dropped 9 bases and J dropped 4; count of bases not matched to a gene: 12. CDR1 is LNHDA, CDR2 SQIVND, per germline (reference sequence). CDR3 loop: CASANRGNTYEQYF. CDR3 sequence (DNA): TGTGCCAGCGCAAACAGGGGCAACACTTACGAGCAGTACTTC.

The rearrangement joins TRBV6-1 to TRBJ2-1, with D hard to call. Germline assignment: CDR1 MNHNS and CDR2 SASEGT. The V end lost 3 bases, the J end lost 8 bases, and 8 bases lay between the germline ends. The CDR3 has 12 residues. The CDR3 region has the DNA TGTGCCAGCAGTGAGAATGGGCATGAGCAGTTCTTC. Amino acids: CASSENGHEQFF.

The chain carries TRBV5-1 and TRBJ2-2; TRBD1 aligns across 7 bases. Per the germline V gene, CDR1 is SGHRS and CDR2 is YFSETQ. The CDR3 runs 18 residues. V was pared by 4 bases and J by 3 bases, with 15 bases of the junction left unmatched. The CDR3 here is CASSLPGQEPIDTGELFF. CDR3 sequence (DNA): TGCGCCAGCAGCCTCCCCGGACAGGAGCCAATAGACACCGGGGAGCTGTTTTTT.

This chain connects TRBV6-1 to TRBJ2-3; TRBD2 agrees at 7 bases. Germline V gene sequence: CDR1 MNHNS, CDR2 SASEGT. Trimming at V came to 4 bases and at J to 4 bases, leaving 5 bases not matched to a gene. The CDR3 is 14 amino acids. CDR3: CASSVRTSPDTQYF. The CDR3, as DNA: TGTGCCAGCAGTGTCCGGACTAGTCCAGATACGCAGTATTTT.

This chain joins TRBV5-1 and TRBJ2-1; possibly TRBD2 for D (6 bases). V was pared by 6 bases and J by 0 bases, with 16 bases between. CDR3 length: 16 amino acids. Germline lookup yields CDR1 SGHRS and CDR2 YFSETQ. CDR3 amino acids: CASTPGEANSYNEQFF. Written as DNA, the CDR3 is TGCGCCAGCACCCCTGGGGAGGCGAACTCCTACAATGAGCAGTTCTTC.